This entry concerns a single T cell receptor (beta chain). The antigen is unknown. This specimen belongs to a study of Ad26.COV2.S vaccination and SARS-CoV-2 variants. Study overall: The donor participated in the COV1001 trial, in its Ad26.COV2.S arm. General study results and limits: From the TCR breadth and depth analyses, total T cell responses may have been underestimated. Breadth of non-spike TCRs did not differ between vaccinees and placebo recipients.

CDR3 length equals 13 residues. V dropped 4 bases and J dropped 8 bases, with 11 bases sitting between them. Germline assignment: CDR1 MDHEN and CDR2 SYDVKM. TCRdb's copy holds only in-frame clones and misses some; the assay was immunoSEQ multiplex PCR. Here the sample spans approximately 500,000 clones, around nine tenths being singletons. The treatment here: some 20 received Ad26.COV2.S at low or high dose, single or two shots; about 5 received placebo; per-sample allocation not given. On day 63 after the first injection, vaccine and placebo recipients gave samples. The source was peripheral blood, collected in a trial of Ad26.COV2.S vaccine versus placebo. The sequence derives from a person between 18 and 60 years old who received the Ad26.COV2.S COVID-19 vaccine or a placebo. The chain uses TRBV28 and TRBJ1-4; D ambiguous. The CDR3 protein is CASSSGFVEKLFF. The DNA of the CDR3 is TGTGCCAGCAGTTCCGGGTTTGTGGAAAAACTGTTTTTT.